The 7 T cell receptor beta chains reported below all come from one sample, sequenced in a study of blood T cell repertoires in COVID-19. The assay was immunoSEQ multiplex PCR, and TCRdb's table has in-frame clones only and misses some. The table shows roughly 61,000 clones, with 75% to 95% occurring only once. What was sequenced was peripheral blood. The origin of the receptors is a man aged 55 to 70 with acute or convalescent COVID-19.

The V and J genes are TRBV5-1 and TRBJ2-7, with 8 positions matching TRBD1. Germline values: CDR1 SGHRS, CDR2 YFSETQ. CDR3 length: 13 residues. V lost 4 bases, J lost 3 bases, and 3 bases stayed unmatched. The CDR3 DNA reads TGCGCCAGCAGCACCGGGACAGGCTACGAGCAGTACTTC. It specifies CASSTGTGYEQYF.

The rearrangement links TRBV12-1 to TRBJ2-7; the table's D call of TRBD2 was not tested on the DNA. TRBV12-1 is recorded as a pseudogene. The CDR3 loop spans 15 amino acids. CDR3 residues: CASSPLAGGRYEQYF. CDR3 DNA sequence: TGTGCCAGCAGCCCCTTAGCGGGAGGGAGGTACGAGCAGTACTTC.

J is TRBJ2-5 and V is TRBV5-6; 7 bases agree with TRBD1. The CDR3 is made up of 16 amino acids. Germline V gene lookup returns CDR1 SGHDT and CDR2 YYEEEE. Germline trimming cut 5 bases from V and 3 bases from J; bases unmatched to any gene: 13. Here the CDR3 DNA reads TGTGCCAGCAGGTCAACCGGGACAGTGAAAGAAGAGACCCAGTACTTC. Translating gives CASRSTGTVKEETQYF.

This clone was found once. V gene TRBV27 combines with J gene TRBJ2-1, with 11 bases lining up with TRBD2. V was pared by 2 bases and J by 7 bases, with 10 bases of the junction left unmatched. Per germline, CDR1 MNHEY and CDR2 SMNVEV (reference sequence). The length of the CDR3 is 17 residues. DNA of the CDR3: TGTGCCAGCAGTTTACGCGCTAGCGGGAGGCGGGGGAATGAGCAGTTCTTC. Translated, it gives CASSLRASGRRGNEQFF.

The V call is TRBV12-3 or TRBV12-4, the J call TRBJ2-3, with a possible D match to TRBD2 (6 bases). This CDR3 contains 12 residues. Trimming removed 7 bases from V and 11 bases from J, with 16 bases in between. In nucleotides, the CDR3 is TGTGCCAGCACCCTACTCTTGGAGGGGCAGTATTTT. Translation: CASTLLLEGQYF.

This clone was detected only once. V and J are TRBV6-1 and TRBJ1-2; D is unclear. The CDR3 has 14 residues. The V gene's germline CDR1 is MNHNS and CDR2 SASEGT. Trimming took 3 bases from V and 4 from J, leaving 12 bases between them. Written as DNA, the CDR3 is TGTGCCAGCAGTGAGGCTTGGGCCGGCTATGGCTACACCTTC. This translates into CASSEAWAGYGYTF.

The CDR3: CASSTQGDSYEQYF. CDR3 nucleotides: TGTGCCAGCAGCACCCAGGGGGACAGCTACGAGCAGTACTTC. V and J are TRBV7-2 and TRBJ2-7; 7 nucleotides line up with TRBD1. The CDR3 totals 14 residues. Germline V gene sequence: CDR1 SGHTA, CDR2 FQGNSA. With 5 bases clipped from V and 3 bases from J, the junction kept 7 bases outside the gene matches.